These T cell receptor beta chains were read from a single sample in a study of blood T cells in healthy people across ages. A single record per CDR3 protein comes from TCRdb applying MiXCR to the 5' RACE reads. The sample consists of about 780,000 distinct CDR3 sequences, around 50% of them appearing once. Material: blood. These receptors were obtained from a man aged 80 or over in good health. CDR3s include the opening cysteine and the closing phenylalanine or tryptophan. D genes are given only for firm matches. A row's size may be missing; if present it is once, few, many or a size class.

.	TRBV28	few	TRBJ2-3	TGTGCCAGCAGGCCCGTCGGGGATACGCAGTATTTT	CASRPVGDTQYF
TRBD1	TRBV9	few	TRBJ2-7	TGTGCCAGCAGCGTCCCGGGACAGACCCACAATGAGCAGTACTTC	CASSVPGQTHNEQYF
.	TRBV4-1	.	TRBJ1-5	TGCGCCAGCAGCCAAGAGGTGTCACGACAGCCCCAGCATTTT	CASSQEVSRQPQHF
.	TRBV9	few	TRBJ2-4	TGTGCCAGCAGCGTAGAGACAGGAACTAACTCCATTCAGTACTTC	CASSVETGTNSIQYF
TRBD1	TRBV7-3	few	TRBJ1-2	TGTGCCAGCAGCGCAGGGGGCGGCTATGGCTACACCTTC	CASSAGGGYGYTF
.	TRBV6-4	.	TRBJ2-7	TGTGCCAGCAGTGGGATTGGCGGCCGTTCCACCTACGAGCAGTACTTC	CASSGIGGRSTYEQYF
TRBD2	TRBV6-6	.	TRBJ2-1	TGTGCCAGCAGTTACTCGATAGCGGGAGTTTACAATGAGCAGTTCTTC	CASSYSIAGVYNEQFF
.	TRBV4-1	.	TRBJ2-7	TGCGCCAGCAGCCAAGGGAACAGAGCTGACTACGAGCAGTACTTC	CASSQGNRADYEQYF
.	TRBV20-1	.	TRBJ2-3	TGCAGTGCCCCAAGGGGCGAAACTAGCACAGATACGCAGTATTTT	CSAPRGETSTDTQYF
TRBD2	TRBV28	many	TRBJ2-1	TGTGCCAGCACGGGACTAGCGGGAGAGGCGTTCTTC	CASTGLAGEAFF
TRBD1	TRBV20-1	.	TRBJ2-1	TGCAGTGCGGAGGACAGGGGGGGTTTCTCCTACAATGAGCAGTTCTTC	CSAEDRGGFSYNEQFF
.	TRBV7-9	.	TRBJ2-7	TGTGCCAGCAGCTTAGGACCCCTAGAGACCAAGTACTTC	CASSLGPLETKYF
.	TRBV10-3	.	TRBJ2-1	TGTGCCATCAGTGAGGGTGGGCTATACAATGAGCAGTTCTTC	CAISEGGLYNEQFF
TRBD1	TRBV18	few	TRBJ2-3	TGTGCCAGCTCACCACCCGGCAGGGGGAAAGATACGCAGTATTTT	CASSPPGRGKDTQYF
TRBD2	TRBV29-1	.	TRBJ2-1	TGCAGCGTTGATGTATCGGGAGGGCAAGAGACCCAGTTCTTC	CSVDVSGGQETQFF
TRBD2	TRBV9	few	TRBJ2-1	TGTGCCAGCAGCGTAGGACTAGCGGGAGGGAGGATGGGCTCCTACAATGAGCAGTTCTTC	CASSVGLAGGRMGSYNEQFF
TRBD2	TRBV29-1	few	TRBJ2-5	TGCAGCGTTGAATGGACTAGCGGGACCCAGTACTTC	CSVEWTSGTQYF
.	TRBV25-1	many	TRBJ2-1	TGTGCCAGCAGTGAATATACCAGGGGAAGTGTTGAGCAGTTCTTC	CASSEYTRGSVEQFF
.	TRBV10-1	.	TRBJ2-1	TGCGCCAGCAGTGTATTTCTCGGGCAGCAGTTCTTC	CASSVFLGQQFF
TRBD1	TRBV15	.	TRBJ2-7	TGTGCCACCAGCAGAGATCAACAGGGGTATATACAGCAGTACTTC	CATSRDQQGYIQQYF
.	TRBV6-5	.	TRBJ1-2	TGTGCCAGCAGTACCAGACAGCATGGCTACACCTTC	CASSTRQHGYTF
TRBD1	TRBV25-1	many	TRBJ2-7	TGTGCCAGCAGTGAATACCGGGACAGCCCTCGGCAGTACTTC	CASSEYRDSPRQYF
TRBD1	TRBV7-3	.	TRBJ2-1	TGTGCCAGCAGCTTAGGCCCCCGGGACAGGGGAGAGACCCAGTTCTTC	CASSLGPRDRGETQFF
TRBD2	TRBV4-2	.	TRBJ2-7	TGTGCCAGCAGCCAAGCTAGCGGGAGTCTTGACGAGCAGTACTTC	CASSQASGSLDEQYF
.	TRBV7-2	.	TRBJ2-7	TGTGCCAGCAGCTTAGGCGGGCAGTTCTACGAGCAGTACTTC	CASSLGGQFYEQYF
TRBD1	TRBV20-1	.	TRBJ1-2	TGCAGTGCTAGACCCTACAGGGGGCTTAGCGATGGCTACACCTTC	CSARPYRGLSDGYTF
.	TRBV20-1	.	TRBJ1-2	TGCAGTGCTAGCAGTCGGGGACAAAACACCTTC	CSASSRGQNTF
TRBD2	TRBV27	.	TRBJ2-7	TGTGCCAGCAATTTAAGGGTTGCGGGAGACTTATCCTACGAGCAGTACTTC	CASNLRVAGDLSYEQYF
.	TRBV28	.	TRBJ2-7	TGTGCCAGCAGGCCCCCGCAGGGTCTGAGGGGCGAGCAGTACTTC	CASRPPQGLRGEQYF
.	TRBV7-9	.	TRBJ2-6	TGTGCCAGCAGCCCAAGAGGGGGTGGTGGGGCCAACGTCCTGACTTTC	CASSPRGGGGANVLTF
.	TRBV6-6	.	TRBJ2-5	TGTGCCAGCAGTTACGCAGGGGAAGAGACCCAGTACTTC	CASSYAGEETQYF
.	TRBV20-1	.	TRBJ2-7	TGCAGTGCTAGAGGATTCGGACAATTCTACGAGCAGTACTTC	CSARGFGQFYEQYF
.	TRBV30	many	TRBJ2-7	TGTGCCTGGTCCAAACGGGTTTACGAGCAGTACTTC	CAWSKRVYEQYF
.	TRBV5-6	.	TRBJ2-5	TGTGCCAGCAGCTTGGATCTGATGGCCCCAGAGACCCAGTACTTC	CASSLDLMAPETQYF
.	TRBV20-1	.	TRBJ2-7	TGCAGTGCTCAGGGGGGGGAGGCGGACTACGAGCAGTACTTC	CSAQGGEADYEQYF
.	TRBV7-2	.	TRBJ2-1	TGTGCCAGCAGCTCTAGCCAGAGGTACAATGAGCAGTTCTTC	CASSSSQRYNEQFF
TRBD2	TRBV5-4	.	TRBJ2-1	TGTGCCAGCAGCTTGCCTAGCGGAGGGAGCTCCGACAATGAGCAGTTCTTC	CASSLPSGGSSDNEQFF
.	TRBV5-6	few	TRBJ2-7	TGTGCCAGCAGCGCTATATCCGGGGGCAACTACGAGCAGTACTTC	CASSAISGGNYEQYF
TRBD2	TRBV12-3/TRBV12-4	.	TRBJ2-3	TGTGCCAGCAGTGGGAGGTTTGGGCGGGAGATGACAGATACGCAGTATTTT	CASSGRFGREMTDTQYF
.	TRBV28	.	TRBJ1-5	TGTGCCAGCAGTTTACGGGATATTAGCAATCAGCCCCAGCATTTT	CASSLRDISNQPQHF
.	TRBV12-3/TRBV12-4	.	TRBJ2-7	TGTGCCGGCAGTTTAGAAGGTGTACGAATATCCTACGAGCAGTACTTC	CAGSLEGVRISYEQYF
.	TRBV5-1	.	TRBJ2-3	TGCGCCAGCAGCAGCGATCCGGGACGGTCTGTAGATACGCAGTATTTT	CASSSDPGRSVDTQYF
.	TRBV2	.	TRBJ2-1	TGTGCCAGCATTGCCAGGGCGAATGAGCAGTTCTTC	CASIARANEQFF
TRBD1	TRBV5-1	.	TRBJ2-7	TGCGCCAGCGGCCCCGGGGACAGGATTTATGACGAGCAGTACTTC	CASGPGDRIYDEQYF
TRBD2	TRBV20-1	.	TRBJ2-3	TGCAGTGCTAGAGATTTAGTACTAGCGGGAGCGGTAAATACGCAGTATTTT	CSARDLVLAGAVNTQYF
.	TRBV7-3	many	TRBJ2-2	TGTGCCAGCAGTGGGGGGCCTCGAGGGGAGCTGTTTTTT	CASSGGPRGELFF
.	TRBV28	.	TRBJ1-2	TGTGCCAGCAGTTTTATCCCTTTATCAGGTGGTGGCTACACCTTC	CASSFIPLSGGGYTF
.	TRBV7-2	many	TRBJ2-7	TGTGCCAGCAGCTTAGGGCGAGGGGACGAGCAGTACTTC	CASSLGRGDEQYF
TRBD2	TRBV12-3/TRBV12-4	.	TRBJ2-3	TGTGCCAGCAGTTTTCTGGGCGGGAGAGGTATGACAGATACGCAGTATTTT	CASSFLGGRGMTDTQYF
TRBD2	TRBV2	few	TRBJ2-1	TGTGCCAGTACGTTACTAGCGGGAGTTTCTGAGCAGTTCTTC	CASTLLAGVSEQFF
.	TRBV5-1	.	TRBJ2-5	TGCGCCAGCAGGGTGAGGGTCGAGGAGACCCAGTACTTC	CASRVRVEETQYF
.	TRBV10-3	.	TRBJ1-2	TGTGCCATCAGCTTGCAGGATACTAACTATGGCTACACCTTC	CAISLQDTNYGYTF